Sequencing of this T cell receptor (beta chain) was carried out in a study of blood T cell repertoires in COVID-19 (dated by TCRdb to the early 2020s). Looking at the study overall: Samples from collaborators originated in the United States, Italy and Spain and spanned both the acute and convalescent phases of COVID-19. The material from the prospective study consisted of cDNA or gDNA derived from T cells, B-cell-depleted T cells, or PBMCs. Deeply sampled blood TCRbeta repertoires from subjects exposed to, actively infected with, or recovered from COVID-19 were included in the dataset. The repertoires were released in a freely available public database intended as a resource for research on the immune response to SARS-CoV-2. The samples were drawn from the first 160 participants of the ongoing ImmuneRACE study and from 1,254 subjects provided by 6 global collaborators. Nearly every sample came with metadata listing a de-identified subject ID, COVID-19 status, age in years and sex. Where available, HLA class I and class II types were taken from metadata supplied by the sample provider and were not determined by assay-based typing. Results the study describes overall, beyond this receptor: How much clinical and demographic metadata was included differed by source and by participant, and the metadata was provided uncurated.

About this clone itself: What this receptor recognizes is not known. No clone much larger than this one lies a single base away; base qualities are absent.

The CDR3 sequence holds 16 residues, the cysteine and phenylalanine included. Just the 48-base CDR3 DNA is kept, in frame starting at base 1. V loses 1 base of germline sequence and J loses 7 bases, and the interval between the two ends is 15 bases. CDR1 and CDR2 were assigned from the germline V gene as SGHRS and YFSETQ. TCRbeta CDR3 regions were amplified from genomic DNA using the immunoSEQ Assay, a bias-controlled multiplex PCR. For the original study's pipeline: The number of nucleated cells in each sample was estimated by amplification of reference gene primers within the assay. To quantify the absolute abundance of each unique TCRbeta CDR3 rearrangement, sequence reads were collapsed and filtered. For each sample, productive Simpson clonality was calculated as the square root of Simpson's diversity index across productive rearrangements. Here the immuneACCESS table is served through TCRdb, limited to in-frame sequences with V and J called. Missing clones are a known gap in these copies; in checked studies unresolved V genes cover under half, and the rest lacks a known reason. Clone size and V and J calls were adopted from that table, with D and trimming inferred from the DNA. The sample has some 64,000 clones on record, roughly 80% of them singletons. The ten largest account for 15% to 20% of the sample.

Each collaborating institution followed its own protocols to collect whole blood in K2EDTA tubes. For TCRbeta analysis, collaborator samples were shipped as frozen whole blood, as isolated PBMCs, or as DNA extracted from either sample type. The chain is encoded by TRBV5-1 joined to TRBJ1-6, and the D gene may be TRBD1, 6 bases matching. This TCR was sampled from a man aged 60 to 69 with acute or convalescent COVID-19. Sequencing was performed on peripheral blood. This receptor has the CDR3 CASSLSADSSNSPLHF. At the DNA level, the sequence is TGCGCCAGCAGCTTGTCAGCGGACAGTTCAAATTCACCCCTCCACTTT.